Included here is one T cell receptor (beta chain) sequence, with context. Antigen: not known. The data stem from a study of T-cell reconstitution after alpha-beta-depleted transplantation in children. Broader study findings: One year after transplant, T-cell counts and diversity came mostly from newly produced T cells.

The library targeted TCRbeta and was prepared with unique molecular identifiers. TCRdb re-derived calls from the PCR reads in MiXCR, one entry per CDR3 protein. Of more than 300,000 distinct CDR3 sequences listed, around 16% are singletons. This specimen was PBMCs, mostly from graft donor cells, taken 360 days after TCRalphabeta/CD19-depleted stem cell transplant. This TCR was recovered from a male patient aged 2 to 9 who had a stem cell transplant for acute lymphoblastic leukemia, so the T cells may come from the graft donor.

The CDR3, as DNA: TGTGCCAGCAGCTTAACGGGCGGGAGAGGCACCGGGGAGCTGTTTTTT. Protein product: CASSLTGGRGTGELFF. This chain uses TRBV7-9 with TRBJ2-2, with 7 positions matching TRBD2. CDR3 length: 16 amino acids. Germline-derived CDR1 and CDR2 are SEHNR and FQNEAQ (reference sequence). J lost 4 bases, V lost 2 bases, and 7 bases had no gene match.